The present T cell receptor beta chain was sequenced within a study of blood T cell repertoires in COVID-19. This clone was detected only a few times. Trimming cost V 5 bases and J 0 bases, with 11 bases left between them. The CDR3 is made up of 14 amino acids. Germline CDR1 and CDR2: MNHEY and SVGAGI. Source study methods: Amplification of reference gene primers provided the estimated nucleated cell counts. Profiling relied on immunoSEQ multiplex PCR, and the TCRdb table lists in-frame clones only, not all of them. The DNA gave D and trimming, while V, J and clone size come from that table. The sample lists around 240,000 clones; about 86% were seen once.

Sequencing used peripheral blood. This chain links TRBV6-5 with TRBJ2-7, with D possibly matching TRBD1 (6 bases). The receptor was isolated from a woman in her twenties or thirties who had recovered from COVID-19. The CDR3 coding sequence is TGTGCCAGCAGTACAGGGAACCCCTCCTACGAGCAGTACTTC. Protein: CASSTGNPSYEQYF.